This T cell receptor (beta chain) was captured in a study of blood T cells in healthy people across ages. This CDR3 has 15 amino acids. Germline CDR1 reads SNHLY; CDR2 reads FYNNEI. The junction had 9 bases not matched to a gene; V was cut back by 4 bases and J by 5 bases. Sample-barcoded 5' priming and a J-beta primer mix drove a second PCR of 7 to 11 cycles. From the 5' RACE reads, TCRdb called clonotypes with MiXCR, one entry per CDR3 protein. This table holds some 1,800,000 distinct CDR3 sequences, 30% to 40% found once. Healthy Caucasian individuals from Russia aged roughly 6 to 90 served as donors.

The V call is TRBV2, the J call TRBJ1-1, with 8 bases that match TRBD1. Sequencing input: blood. This TCR was sampled from a human donor in good health. The CDR3 protein is CASSGDGQGWTEAFF. CDR3 sequence (DNA): TGTGCCAGCAGTGGAGATGGACAGGGCTGGACTGAAGCTTTCTTT.